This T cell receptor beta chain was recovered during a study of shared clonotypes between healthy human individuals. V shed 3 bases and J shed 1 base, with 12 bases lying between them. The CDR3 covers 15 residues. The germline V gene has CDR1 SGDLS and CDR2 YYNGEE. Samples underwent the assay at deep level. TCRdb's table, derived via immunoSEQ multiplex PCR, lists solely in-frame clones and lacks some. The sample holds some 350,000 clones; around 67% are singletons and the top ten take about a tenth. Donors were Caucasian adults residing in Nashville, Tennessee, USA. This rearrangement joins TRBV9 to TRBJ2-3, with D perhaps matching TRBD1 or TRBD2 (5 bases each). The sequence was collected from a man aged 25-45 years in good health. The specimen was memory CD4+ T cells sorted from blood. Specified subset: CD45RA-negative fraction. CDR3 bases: TGTGCCAGCAGCGCGGGACCTCAGCGCACAGATACGCAGTATTTT. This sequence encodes CASSAGPQRTDTQYF.